This entry describes one T cell receptor beta chain. The antigen is unknown. Unique molecular identifiers were incorporated during preparation of the TCRbeta library. One entry per CDR3 protein, called by TCRdb with MiXCR from the PCR reads. The table lists about 900,000 distinct CDR3 sequences, roughly 31% of them singletons, with about 28% in the top ten. The germline V gene encodes CDR1 SGHTA and CDR2 FQGNSA. The V gene end was trimmed by 2 bases and the J gene end by 4 bases; junction bases not matched to a gene: 5. This CDR3 is 16 amino acids long. This record belongs to a study of T-cell reconstitution after alpha-beta-depleted transplantation in children. Findings and limits, study-wide: T-cell counts and diversity were attributed mostly to newly produced T cells one year after transplant. Surviving thymic progenitors and recipient T cells were the source of high TCRbeta diversity at day 60 in some patients.

Sequencing used PBMCs, mostly from graft donor cells, obtained 360 days after TCRalphabeta/CD19-depleted stem cell transplant. The chain has TRBV7-2 and TRBJ2-1, with TRBD2 matching 10 bases. This TCR came from a boy in the first two years of life who had a stem cell transplant for SCID, so the T cells may come from the graft donor. The CDR3 DNA sequence: TGTGCCAGCAGCTTATTCCCGACTAGCGGGTACAATGAGCAGTTCTTC. Its translation is CASSLFPTSGYNEQFF.